The T cell receptor beta chain under discussion was sequenced for a study of shared clonotypes between healthy human individuals. The study, taken as a whole, reports: Several donors held about 5.1% of naive CD4 clonotypes in common.

Naive CD45RA+ and memory CD45RA-negative subsets were split from CD4+ cells. In the source study's methods: ImmunoSEQ only sent back junction sequences with no quality scores, so filtering was done differently. TCRdb keeps only in-frame clones here, not all; method: immunoSEQ multiplex PCR. For V, J and clone size, that table is used; D and trimming come from the DNA. This table has some 1 million clones, around 76% appearing once. Between the trimmed V and J ends, which lost 1 base and 2 bases, there was a span of 10 bases. The CDR3 sequence is 14 residues long. This clone was picked up many times. Its target is not known.

V and J are TRBV5-3 and TRBJ2-7, with TRBD2 as a possible D gene (5 bases). TRBV5-3 is known as an ORF, though its function is uncertain. This receptor was obtained from a young man in good health. Sequenced: memory CD4+ T cells sorted from blood. Documented subset: CD45RA-negative fraction. DNA for the CDR3: TGTGCCAGAAGCTTGATTAGCGTGCCCTACGAGCAGTACTTC. It translates to CARSLISVPYEQYF.